The entry that follows covers one T cell receptor (beta chain) sequence. This specimen comes from a study of cytomegalovirus exposure and HLA in healthy donors. CDR1 SGHVS and CDR2 FQNEAQ come from the germline V gene. The CDR3 has 12 residues. V lost 5 bases and J lost 2, with 6 bases in between. PCR involved 60 Vbeta and 13 Jbeta primers. The assay was immunoSEQ multiplex PCR, and TCRdb's table has in-frame clones only and misses some. Of approximately 85,000 clones in the sample, about 80% are singletons; the top ten hold roughly 30%. The sequenced sample was PBMCs. This sequence originates from a man aged 45-65 years in good health and CMV-seropositive. The chain employs TRBV7-8 and TRBJ1-1; D not certain. The CDR3 protein is CASSPHNTEAFF. For the CDR3, the DNA is TGTGCCAGCAGCCCCCATAACACTGAAGCTTTCTTT.